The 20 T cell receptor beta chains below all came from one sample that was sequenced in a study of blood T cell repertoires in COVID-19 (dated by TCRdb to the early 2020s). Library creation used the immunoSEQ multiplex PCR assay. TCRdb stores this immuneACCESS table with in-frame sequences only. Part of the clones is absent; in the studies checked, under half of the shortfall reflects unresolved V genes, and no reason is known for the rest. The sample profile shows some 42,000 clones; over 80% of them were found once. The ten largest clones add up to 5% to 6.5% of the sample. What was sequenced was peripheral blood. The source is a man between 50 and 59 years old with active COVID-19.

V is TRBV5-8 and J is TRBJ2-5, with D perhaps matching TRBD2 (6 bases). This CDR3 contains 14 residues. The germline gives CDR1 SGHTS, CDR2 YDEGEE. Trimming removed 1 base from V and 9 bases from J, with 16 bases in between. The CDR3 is CASSLLTLGEAQYF. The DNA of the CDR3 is TGTGCCAGCAGCTTGCTTACCCTCGGGGAGGCCCAGTACTTC. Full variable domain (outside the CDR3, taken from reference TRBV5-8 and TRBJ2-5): EAGVTQSPTHLIKTRGQQATLRCSPISGHTSVYWYQQALGLGLQFLLWYDEGEERNRGNFPPRFSGRQFPNYSSELNVNALELEDSALYLCASSLLTLGEAQYFGPGTRLLVL.

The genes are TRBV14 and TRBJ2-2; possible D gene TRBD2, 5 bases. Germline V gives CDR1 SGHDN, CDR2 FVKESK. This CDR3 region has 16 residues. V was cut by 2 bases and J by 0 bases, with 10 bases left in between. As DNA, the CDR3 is TGTGCCAGCAGCCAAATGGGTAGCGCGAACACCGGGGAGCTGTTTTTT. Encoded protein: CASSQMGSANTGELFF.

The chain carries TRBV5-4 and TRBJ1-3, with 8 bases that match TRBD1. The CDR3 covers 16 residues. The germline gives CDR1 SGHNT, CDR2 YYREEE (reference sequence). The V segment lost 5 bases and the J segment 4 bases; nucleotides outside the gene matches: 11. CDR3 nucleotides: TGTGCCAGCAGTCCGGAGGCTGGACAGGGAGGAAACACCATATATTTT. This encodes CASSPEAGQGGNTIYF.

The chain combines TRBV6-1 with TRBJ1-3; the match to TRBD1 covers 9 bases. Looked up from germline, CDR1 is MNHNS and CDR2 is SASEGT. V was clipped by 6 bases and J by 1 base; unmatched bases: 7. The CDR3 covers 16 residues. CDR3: CASREIQGASGNTIYF. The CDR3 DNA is TGTGCCAGCAGGGAAATACAGGGGGCGTCTGGAAACACCATATATTTT.

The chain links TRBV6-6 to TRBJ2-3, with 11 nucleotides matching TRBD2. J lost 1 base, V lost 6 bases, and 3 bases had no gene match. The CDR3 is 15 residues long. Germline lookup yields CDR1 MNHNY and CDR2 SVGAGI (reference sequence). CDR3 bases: TGTGCCAGCAGGGAACTAGCGGGGGGCACAGATACGCAGTATTTT. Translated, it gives CASRELAGGTDTQYF.

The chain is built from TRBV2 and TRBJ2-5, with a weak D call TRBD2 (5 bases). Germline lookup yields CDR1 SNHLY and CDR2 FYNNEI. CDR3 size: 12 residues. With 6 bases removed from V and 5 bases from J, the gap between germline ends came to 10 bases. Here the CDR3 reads CASRVAWETQYF. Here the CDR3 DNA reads TGTGCCAGCAGAGTAGCGTGGGAGACCCAGTACTTC.

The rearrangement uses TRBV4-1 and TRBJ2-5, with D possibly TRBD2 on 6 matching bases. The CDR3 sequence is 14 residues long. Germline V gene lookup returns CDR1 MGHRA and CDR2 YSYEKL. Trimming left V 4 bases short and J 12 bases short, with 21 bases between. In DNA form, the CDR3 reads TGCGCCAGCAGCCTTTCTTCCTCGGGACTCCCAAAGTACTTC. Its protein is CASSLSSSGLPKYF.

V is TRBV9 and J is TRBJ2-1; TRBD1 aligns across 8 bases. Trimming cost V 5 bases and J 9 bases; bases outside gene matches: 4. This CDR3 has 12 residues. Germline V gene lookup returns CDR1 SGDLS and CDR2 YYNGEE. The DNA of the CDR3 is TGTGCCAGCAGTGCAGGGGGCAGTGAGCAGTTCTTC. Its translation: CASSAGGSEQFF.

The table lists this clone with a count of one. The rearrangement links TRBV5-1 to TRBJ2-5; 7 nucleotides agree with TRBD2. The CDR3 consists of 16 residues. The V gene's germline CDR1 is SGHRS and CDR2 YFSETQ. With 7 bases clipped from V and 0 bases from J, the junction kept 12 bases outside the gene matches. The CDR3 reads CASQQTGTTNQETQYF. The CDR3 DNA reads TGCGCCAGCCAGCAGACGGGGACTACCAACCAAGAGACCCAGTACTTC.

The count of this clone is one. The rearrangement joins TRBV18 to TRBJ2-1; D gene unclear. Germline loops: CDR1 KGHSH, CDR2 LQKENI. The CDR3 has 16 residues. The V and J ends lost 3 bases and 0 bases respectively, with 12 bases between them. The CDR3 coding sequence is TGTGCCAGCTCACCTCCTAGTCCAAGCTCCTACAATGAGCAGTTCTTC. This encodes CASSPPSPSSYNEQFF. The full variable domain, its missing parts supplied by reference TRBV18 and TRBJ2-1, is NAGVMQNPRHLVRRRGQEARLRCSPMKGHSHVYWYRQLPEEGLKFMVYLQKENIIDESGMPKERFSAEFPKEGPSILRIQQVVRGDSAAYFCASSPPSPSSYNEQFFGPGTRLTVL.

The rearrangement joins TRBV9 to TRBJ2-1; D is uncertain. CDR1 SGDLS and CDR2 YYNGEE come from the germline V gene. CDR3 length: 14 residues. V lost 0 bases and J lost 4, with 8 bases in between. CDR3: CASSVAVQYNEQFF. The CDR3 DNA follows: TGTGCCAGCAGCGTAGCTGTTCAGTACAATGAGCAGTTCTTC.

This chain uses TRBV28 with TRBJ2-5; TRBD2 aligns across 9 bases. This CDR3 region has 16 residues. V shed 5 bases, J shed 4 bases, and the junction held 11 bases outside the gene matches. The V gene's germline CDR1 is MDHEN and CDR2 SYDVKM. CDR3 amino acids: CASSPISGSFAETQYF. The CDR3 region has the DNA TGTGCCAGCAGTCCCATTAGCGGGAGCTTCGCAGAGACCCAGTACTTC. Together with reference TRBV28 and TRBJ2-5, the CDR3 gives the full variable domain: DVKVTQSSRYLVKRTGEKVFLECVQDMDHENMFWYRQDPGLGLRLIYFSYDVKMKEKGDIPEGYSVSREKKERFSLILESASTNQTSMYLCASSPISGSFAETQYFGPGTRLLVL.

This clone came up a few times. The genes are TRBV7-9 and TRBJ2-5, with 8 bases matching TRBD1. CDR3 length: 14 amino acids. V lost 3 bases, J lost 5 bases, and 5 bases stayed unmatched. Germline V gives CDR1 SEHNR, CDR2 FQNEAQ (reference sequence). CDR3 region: CASSLTGVAETQYF. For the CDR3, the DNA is TGTGCCAGCAGCTTGACAGGGGTCGCGGAGACCCAGTACTTC.

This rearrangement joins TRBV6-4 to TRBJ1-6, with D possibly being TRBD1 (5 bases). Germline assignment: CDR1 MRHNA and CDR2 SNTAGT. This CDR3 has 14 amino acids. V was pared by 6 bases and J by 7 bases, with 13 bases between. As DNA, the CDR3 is TGTGCCAGCAGCCCCAGTCCAGGGAATTCACCCCTCCACTTT. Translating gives CASSPSPGNSPLHF.

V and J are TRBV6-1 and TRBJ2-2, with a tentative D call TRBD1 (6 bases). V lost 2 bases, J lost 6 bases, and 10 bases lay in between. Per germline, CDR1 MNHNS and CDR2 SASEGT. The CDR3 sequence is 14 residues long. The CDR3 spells CASSEQGSAGELFF. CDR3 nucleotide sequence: TGTGCCAGCAGTGAACAGGGGTCGGCCGGGGAGCTGTTTTTT.

The CDR3 bases are TGTGCCACCAGCGGGACTAGCGGGGGACCCACCGGGGAGCTGTTTTTT. Translating it yields CATSGTSGGPTGELFF. This sequence joins TRBV15 and TRBJ2-2, with TRBD2 matching over 14 bases. The trim removed 5 bases at V and 4 bases at J, leaving 3 bases unmatched. This CDR3 comprises 16 residues. Germline V gene sequence: CDR1 LNHNV, CDR2 YYDKDF (reference sequence).

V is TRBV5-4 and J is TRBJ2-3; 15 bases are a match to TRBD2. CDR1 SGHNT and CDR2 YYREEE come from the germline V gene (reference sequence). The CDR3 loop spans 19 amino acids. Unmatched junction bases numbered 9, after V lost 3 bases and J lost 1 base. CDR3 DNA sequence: TGTGCCAGCAGCTGGACTAGCGGGAGGGCCCAGGTTGGCACAGATACGCAGTATTTT. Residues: CASSWTSGRAQVGTDTQYF.

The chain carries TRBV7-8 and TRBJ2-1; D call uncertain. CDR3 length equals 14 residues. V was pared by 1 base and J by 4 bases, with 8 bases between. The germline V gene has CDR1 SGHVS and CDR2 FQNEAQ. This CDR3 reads CASSLVSRYNEQFF. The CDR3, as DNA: TGTGCCAGCAGCTTAGTAAGCAGGTACAATGAGCAGTTCTTC.

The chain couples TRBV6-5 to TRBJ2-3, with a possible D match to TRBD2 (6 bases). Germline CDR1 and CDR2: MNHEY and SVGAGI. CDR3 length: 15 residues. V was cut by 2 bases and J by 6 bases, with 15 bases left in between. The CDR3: CASSYEGGFSDTQYF. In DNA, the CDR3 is TGTGCCAGCAGTTACGAGGGAGGTTTCTCGGATACGCAGTATTTT.

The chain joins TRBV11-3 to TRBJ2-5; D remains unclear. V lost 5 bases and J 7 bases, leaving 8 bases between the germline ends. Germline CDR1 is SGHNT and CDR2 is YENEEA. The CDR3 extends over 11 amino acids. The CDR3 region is CASSADWTQYF. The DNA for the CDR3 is TGTGCCAGCAGCGCAGACTGGACCCAGTACTTC.